This T cell receptor beta chain is from a study of shared clonotypes between healthy human individuals. About this clone itself: What it binds is not known.

General observations from the study: Richness estimates generally favored naive over memory subsets. It was the non-shared clonotypes that had lower generation probabilities than clonotypes shared by all four donors.

Generated by immunoSEQ multiplex PCR, the TCRdb table keeps only in-frame clones and is missing some. The sample lists fewer than 3 million clones, 92% seen once, with around 0.4% in the top ten. This CDR3 is 13 amino acids long. Germline trimming cut 4 bases from V and 5 bases from J; bases unmatched to any gene: 3. The germline gives CDR1 SEHNR, CDR2 FQNEAQ (reference sequence). The sequenced sample consisted of naive CD4+ T cells from PBMCs. Noted subset: CD45RA+ positively selected. The clonotype comes from a man aged 18 to 29 in good health. Some clones in this sample may be carry-over from other donors' samples. The chain couples TRBV7-9 to TRBJ2-5; TRBD1 aligns across 8 bases. As DNA, the CDR3 is TGTGCCAGCAGCTCCAGGGGGCTGGAGACCCAGTACTTC. Translation gives CASSSRGLETQYF.